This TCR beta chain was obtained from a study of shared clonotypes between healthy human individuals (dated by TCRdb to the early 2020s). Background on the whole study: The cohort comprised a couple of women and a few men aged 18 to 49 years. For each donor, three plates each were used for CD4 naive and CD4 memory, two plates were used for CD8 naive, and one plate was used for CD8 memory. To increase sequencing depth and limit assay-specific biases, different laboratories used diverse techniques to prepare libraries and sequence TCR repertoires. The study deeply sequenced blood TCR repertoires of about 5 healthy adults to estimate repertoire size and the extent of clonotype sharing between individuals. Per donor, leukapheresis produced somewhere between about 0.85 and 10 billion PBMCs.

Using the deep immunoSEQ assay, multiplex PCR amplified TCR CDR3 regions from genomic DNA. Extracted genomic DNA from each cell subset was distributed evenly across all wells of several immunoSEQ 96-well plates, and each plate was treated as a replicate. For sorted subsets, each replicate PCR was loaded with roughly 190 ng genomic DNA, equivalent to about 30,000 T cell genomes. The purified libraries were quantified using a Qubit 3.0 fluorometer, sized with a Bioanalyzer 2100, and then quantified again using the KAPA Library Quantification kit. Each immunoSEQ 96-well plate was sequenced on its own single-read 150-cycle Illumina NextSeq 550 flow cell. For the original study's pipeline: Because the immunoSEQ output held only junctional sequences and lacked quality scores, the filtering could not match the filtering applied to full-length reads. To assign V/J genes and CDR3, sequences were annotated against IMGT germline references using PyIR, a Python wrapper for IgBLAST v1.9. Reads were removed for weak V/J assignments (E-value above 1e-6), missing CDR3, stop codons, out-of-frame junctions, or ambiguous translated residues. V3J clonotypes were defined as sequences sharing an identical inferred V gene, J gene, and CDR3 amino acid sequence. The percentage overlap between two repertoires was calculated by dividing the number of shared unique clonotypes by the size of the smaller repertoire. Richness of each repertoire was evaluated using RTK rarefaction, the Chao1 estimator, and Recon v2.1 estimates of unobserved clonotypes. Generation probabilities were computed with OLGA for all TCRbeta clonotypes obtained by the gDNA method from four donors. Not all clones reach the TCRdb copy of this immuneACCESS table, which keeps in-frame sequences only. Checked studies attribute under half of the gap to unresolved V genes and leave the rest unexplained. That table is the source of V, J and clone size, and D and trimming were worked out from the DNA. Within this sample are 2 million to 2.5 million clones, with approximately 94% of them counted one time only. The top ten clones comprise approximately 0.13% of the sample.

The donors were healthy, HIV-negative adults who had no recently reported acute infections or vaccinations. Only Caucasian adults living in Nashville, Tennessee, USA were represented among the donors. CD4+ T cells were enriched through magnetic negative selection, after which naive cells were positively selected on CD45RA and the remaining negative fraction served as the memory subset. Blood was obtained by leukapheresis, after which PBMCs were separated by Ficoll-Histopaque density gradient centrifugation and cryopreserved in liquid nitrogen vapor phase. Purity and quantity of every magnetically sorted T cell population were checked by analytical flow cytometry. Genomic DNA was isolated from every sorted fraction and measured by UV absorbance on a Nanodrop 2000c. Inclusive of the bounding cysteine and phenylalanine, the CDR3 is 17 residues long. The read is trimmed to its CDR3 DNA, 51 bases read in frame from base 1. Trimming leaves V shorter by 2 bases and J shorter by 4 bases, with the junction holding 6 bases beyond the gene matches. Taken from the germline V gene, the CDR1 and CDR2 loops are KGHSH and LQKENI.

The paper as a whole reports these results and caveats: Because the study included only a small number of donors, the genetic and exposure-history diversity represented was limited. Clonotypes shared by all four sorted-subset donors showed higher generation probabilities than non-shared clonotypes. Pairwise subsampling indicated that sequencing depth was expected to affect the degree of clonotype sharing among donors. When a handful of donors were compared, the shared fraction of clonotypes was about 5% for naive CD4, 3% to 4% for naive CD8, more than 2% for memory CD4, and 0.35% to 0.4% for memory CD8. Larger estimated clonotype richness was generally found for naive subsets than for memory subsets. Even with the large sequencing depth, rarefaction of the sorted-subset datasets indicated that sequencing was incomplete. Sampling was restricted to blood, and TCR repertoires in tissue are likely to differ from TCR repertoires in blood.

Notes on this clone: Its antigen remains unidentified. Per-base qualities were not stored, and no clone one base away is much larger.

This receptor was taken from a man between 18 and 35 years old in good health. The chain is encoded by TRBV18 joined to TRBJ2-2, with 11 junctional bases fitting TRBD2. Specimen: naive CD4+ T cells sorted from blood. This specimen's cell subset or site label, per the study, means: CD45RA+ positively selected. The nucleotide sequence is TGTGCCAGCTCACCAACTAGCGGGAGTATGATCACCGGGGAGCTGTTTTTT. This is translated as CASSPTSGSMITGELFF.